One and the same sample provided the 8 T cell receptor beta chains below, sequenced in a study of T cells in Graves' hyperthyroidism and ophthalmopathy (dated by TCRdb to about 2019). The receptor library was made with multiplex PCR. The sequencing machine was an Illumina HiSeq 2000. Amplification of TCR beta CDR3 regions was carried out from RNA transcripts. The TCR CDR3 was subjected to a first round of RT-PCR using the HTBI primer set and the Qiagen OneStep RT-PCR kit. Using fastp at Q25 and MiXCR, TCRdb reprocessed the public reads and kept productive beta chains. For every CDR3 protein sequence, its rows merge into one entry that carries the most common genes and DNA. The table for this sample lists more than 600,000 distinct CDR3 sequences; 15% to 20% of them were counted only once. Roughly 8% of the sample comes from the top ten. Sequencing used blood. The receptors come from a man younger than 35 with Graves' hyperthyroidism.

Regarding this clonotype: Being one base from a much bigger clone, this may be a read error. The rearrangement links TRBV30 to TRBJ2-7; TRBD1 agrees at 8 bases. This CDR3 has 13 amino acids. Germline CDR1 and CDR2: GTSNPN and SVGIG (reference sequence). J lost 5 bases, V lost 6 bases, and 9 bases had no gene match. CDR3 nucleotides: TGTGCCTGTTCGGACAGGGAAGGCCACGAGCAGTACTTC. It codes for CACSDREGHEQYF.

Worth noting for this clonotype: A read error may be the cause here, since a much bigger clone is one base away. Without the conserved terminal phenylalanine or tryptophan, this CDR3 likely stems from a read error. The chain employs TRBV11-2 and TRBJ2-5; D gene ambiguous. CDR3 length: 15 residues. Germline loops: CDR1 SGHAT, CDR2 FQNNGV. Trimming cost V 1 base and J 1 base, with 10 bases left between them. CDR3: CASSLGHQSQETQYL. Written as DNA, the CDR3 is TGTGCCAGCAGCTTAGGCCACCAGAGCCAAGAGACCCAGTACCTC.

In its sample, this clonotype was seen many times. The CDR3: CASRRDTSDTQYF. Here the CDR3 DNA reads TGTGCCAGCAGGCGGGACACCTCAGATACGCAGTATTTT. The chain joins TRBV12-3 or TRBV12-4 to TRBJ2-3; D possibly matches TRBD1 or TRBD2 (6 bases each). The CDR3 totals 13 residues. The V gene lost 6 bases and the J gene lost 4 bases, with 11 bases spanning the gap.

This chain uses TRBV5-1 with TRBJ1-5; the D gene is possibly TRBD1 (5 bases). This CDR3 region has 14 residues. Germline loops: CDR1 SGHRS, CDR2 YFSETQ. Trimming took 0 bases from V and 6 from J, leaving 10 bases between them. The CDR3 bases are TGCGCCAGCAGCTTGGTTTCAGGGAGTCAGCCCCAGCATTTT. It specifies CASSLVSGSQPQHF.

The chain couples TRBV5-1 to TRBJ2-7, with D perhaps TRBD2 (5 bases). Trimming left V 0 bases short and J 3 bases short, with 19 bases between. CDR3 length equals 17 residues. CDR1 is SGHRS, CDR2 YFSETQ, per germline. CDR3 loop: CASSLARVAAGDYEQYF. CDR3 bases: TGCGCCAGCAGCTTGGCAAGGGTGGCGGCCGGGGACTACGAGCAGTACTTC.

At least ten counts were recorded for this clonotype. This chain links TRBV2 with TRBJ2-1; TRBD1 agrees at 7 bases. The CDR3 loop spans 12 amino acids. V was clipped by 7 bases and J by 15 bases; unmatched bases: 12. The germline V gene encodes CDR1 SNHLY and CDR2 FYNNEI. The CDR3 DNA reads TGTGCCAGCACCCAAGGCAGGCAGGGGGTGTTCTTC. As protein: CASTQGRQGVFF.

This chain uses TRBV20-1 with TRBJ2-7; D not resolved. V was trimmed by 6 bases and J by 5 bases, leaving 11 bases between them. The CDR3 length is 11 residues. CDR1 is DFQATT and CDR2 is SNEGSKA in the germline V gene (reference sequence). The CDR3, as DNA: TGCAGTGCCACCCCCGGCCACGAGCAGTACTTC. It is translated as CSATPGHEQYF.

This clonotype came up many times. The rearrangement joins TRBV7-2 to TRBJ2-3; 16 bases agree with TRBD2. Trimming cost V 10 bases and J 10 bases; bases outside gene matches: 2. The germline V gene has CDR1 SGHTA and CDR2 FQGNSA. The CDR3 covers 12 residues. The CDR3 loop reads CANGTSGRAQYF. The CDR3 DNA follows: TGTGCCAACGGGACTAGCGGGAGGGCGCAGTATTTT.